This TCR beta chain was identified in a study of T-cell reconstitution after alpha-beta-depleted transplantation in children listed by TCRdb under 2016. At the level of the whole study: The study quantitatively tracked T-cell immune reconstitution after TCRalphabeta/CD19-depleted allogeneic hematopoietic cell transplantation in children using TCR repertoire profiling.

Study-level results and caveats: Apparently early alphabetaT-cell count recovery about two months after transplant reportedly relied on only several hundred rapidly expanded clones derived from non-depleted graft cells. The frequencies of hyperexpanded clones fell over the following months, and after one year, T-cell counts and TCRbeta diversity were mostly attributed to newly produced T cells. In some patients, high TCRbeta diversity at day 60 was attributed to recipient T cells and intrathymic progenitors that had survived conditioning.

What the treatment or condition label conveys for this sample: allogeneic hematopoietic cell transplantation with graft depleted of TCRalphabeta T cells and CD19 B cells. TCRalphabeta/CD19-depleted allogeneic hematopoietic cell grafts were given to the transplant recipients, all of whom were children. In regard to this clonotype: Its cognate antigen has yet to be identified. No base quality values were provided; no much bigger clone lies one nucleotide off.

In the germline V gene, CDR1 corresponds to LGHNA and CDR2 to YSLEER. After removal of 5 bases from V and 6 bases from J, the junction retains 9 bases not matched to a gene. The CDR3 measures 16 amino acids from cysteine to phenylalanine. The only DNA kept is the CDR3, 48 bases in frame from the first base. The library came from PCR. These reads were obtained on an Illumina HiSeq 2500. TCR libraries were prepared with molecular barcoding, using unique molecular identifiers to normalize TCRbeta repertoire quantification. The public reads were reprocessed in TCRdb via fastp at Q25 and MiXCR, keeping in-frame beta chains. Here each entry gathers all rows of one CDR3 protein and keeps the most common genes and DNA. The sample profile shows about 900,000 distinct CDR3 sequences; around 30% of them were found once. The ten largest clones take up 28% of the sample.

The sequence was obtained from a boy in the first two years of life who had a stem cell transplant for SCID, so the T cells may come from the graft donor. The sample was PBMCs, mostly from graft donor cells, taken 360 days after TCRalphabeta/CD19-depleted stem cell transplant. The chain links TRBV4-3 with TRBJ2-1; a stretch of 11 junction bases matches TRBD2. The base sequence is TGCGCCAGCAGCTACCCCGGGACTAGCGGACCCAATGAGCAGTTCTTC. Its protein product is CASSYPGTSGPNEQFF.